This T cell receptor (beta chain) stems from a study of neurological immune-mediated disorders. 5'RACE with 10-nucleotide random UMIs generated the cDNA. Via MiXCR, TCRdb re-called the 5' RACE reads, giving one row per CDR3 protein. The repertoire holds about 120,000 distinct CDR3 sequences, with more than 2.5% as singletons. Per germline, CDR1 ENHRY and CDR2 SYGVKD. This CDR3 region has 17 residues. Trimming cost V 3 bases and J 7 bases; bases outside gene matches: 12. This clonotype came up many times. The sequence was collected from a woman aged 25 to 39 with multiple sclerosis. The rearrangement joins TRBV10-3 to TRBJ2-5, with 12 positions matching TRBD1. The sample taken for sequencing was PBMCs. The CDR3 sequence: CAISETYGTGGFGTQYF. CDR3 bases: TGTGCCATCAGTGAAACCTACGGGACAGGGGGCTTTGGGACCCAGTACTTC.